This T cell receptor beta chain stems from a study of T cells in Graves' hyperthyroidism and ophthalmopathy. The study, taken as a whole, reports: Blood held most thyroid clonotypes expanded above 0.001 frequency.

Duration under 3 months, a NOSPECS grade of at least 4, and a Clinical Activity Score of at least 3 characterized the ophthalmopathy patients. Trimming removed 2 bases at V and 10 bases at J, with 9 bases between. Germline values: CDR1 MNHNY, CDR2 SVGAGI (reference sequence). The CDR3 consists of 12 residues. Worth noting for this clonotype: Its antigen is not identified.

Amplified regions were TCR beta CDR3 sequences from RNA transcripts. RT-PCR in the first round (using the HTBI primer set) targeted the TCR CDR3. Via MiXCR, TCRdb re-called the multiplex PCR reads, giving one row per CDR3 protein. The data show 400,000 to 450,000 distinct CDR3 sequences, with roughly 14% seen just once and about 13% held by the top ten. This chain links TRBV6-6 with TRBJ2-4, with D unresolved. The sequence was collected from a man between 18 and 35 years old with Graves' ophthalmopathy. Sequences were obtained from blood. CDR3 in DNA: TGTGCCAGCAGTTACGCCAACGGGATTCAGTACTTC. This codes for CASSYANGIQYF.